The rows below give T cell receptor beta chains drawn from one sample of a study of T cell changes during pregnancy in multiple sclerosis. Profiling relied on immunoSEQ multiplex PCR, and the TCRdb table lists in-frame clones only, not all of them. The sample lists about 85,000 clones, roughly nine tenths occurring once. The material sequenced was peripheral blood, taken in the first trimester of pregnancy. The receptors derive from a female donor with multiple sclerosis, enrolled in a pregnancy study. Each CDR3 is given with its conserved first and last residue. The D gene is left open where the match is weak. Clone size is shown for a subset of rows, as once, few, many or a class of expanded clone.

j_gene | abundance | d_gene | v_gene | CDR3aa | CDR3nt
TRBJ1-5 | . | TRBD1 | TRBV15 | CATSSLGTGDRPQHF | TGTGCCACCAGCAGTCTTGGTACAGGGGATCGGCCCCAGCATTTT
TRBJ2-7 | . | TRBD1 | TRBV5-4 | CASSLGPDRAYEQYF | TGTGCCAGCAGCTTGGGTCCTGACAGGGCCTACGAGCAGTACTTC
TRBJ2-3 | . | TRBD2 | TRBV28 | CASSRAGTDTQYF | TGTGCCAGCAGTCGAGCGGGAACAGATACGCAGTATTTT
TRBJ2-1 | . | TRBD2 | TRBV11-2 | CASSLAGRLAGNEQFF | TGTGCCAGCAGCTTAGCGGGTAGGCTAGCGGGGAATGAGCAGTTCTTC
TRBJ2-5 | . | . | TRBV27 | CASSLSGDWVETQYF | TGTGCCAGCAGTTTATCAGGGGATTGGGTCGAGACCCAGTACTTC
TRBJ2-5 | . | TRBD2 | TRBV2 | CASSGTSGGWTQYF | TGTGCCAGCAGTGGGACTAGCGGGGGATGGACCCAGTACTTC
TRBJ2-1 | once | . | TRBV7-6 | CASSLDGGTPEQFF | TGTGCCAGCAGCTTAGATGGGGGGACCCCCGAGCAGTTCTTC
TRBJ2-1 | . | TRBD2 | TRBV7-3 | CASSLNGAVAGGNNEQFF | TGTGCCAGCAGCTTAAATGGGGCGGTAGCGGGGGGCAACAATGAGCAGTTCTTC
TRBJ1-5 | . | TRBD1 | TRBV7-9 | CASSAQGDQPQHF | TGTGCCAGCAGCGCCCAGGGGGATCAGCCCCAGCATTTT
TRBJ2-7 | once | TRBD2 | TRBV28 | CASSLGAGTSNF | TGTGCCAGCAGTTTAGGTGCCGGGACTAGTAATTTC